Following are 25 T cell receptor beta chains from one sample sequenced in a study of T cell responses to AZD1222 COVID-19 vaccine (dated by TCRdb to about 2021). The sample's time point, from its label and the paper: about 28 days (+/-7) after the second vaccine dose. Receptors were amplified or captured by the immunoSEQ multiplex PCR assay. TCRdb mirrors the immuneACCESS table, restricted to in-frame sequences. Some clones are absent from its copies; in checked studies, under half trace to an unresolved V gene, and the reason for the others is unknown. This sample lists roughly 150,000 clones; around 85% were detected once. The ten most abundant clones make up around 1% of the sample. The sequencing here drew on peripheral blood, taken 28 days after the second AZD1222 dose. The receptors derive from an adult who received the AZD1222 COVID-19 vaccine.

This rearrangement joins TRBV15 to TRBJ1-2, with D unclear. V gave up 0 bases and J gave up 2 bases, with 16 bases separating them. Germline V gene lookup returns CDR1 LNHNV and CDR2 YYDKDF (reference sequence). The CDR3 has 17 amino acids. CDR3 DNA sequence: TGTGCCACCAGCAGAGATGGAGTGGGAGGAACGAACTATGGCTACACCTTC. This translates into CATSRDGVGGTNYGYTF.

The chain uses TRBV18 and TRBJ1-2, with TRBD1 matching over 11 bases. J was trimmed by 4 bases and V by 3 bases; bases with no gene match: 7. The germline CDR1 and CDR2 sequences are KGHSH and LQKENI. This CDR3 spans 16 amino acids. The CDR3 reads CASSPTRDRGAYGYTF. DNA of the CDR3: TGTGCCAGCTCACCGACCCGGGACAGGGGGGCCTATGGCTACACCTTC. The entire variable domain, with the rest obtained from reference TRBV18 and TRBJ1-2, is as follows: NAGVMQNPRHLVRRRGQEARLRCSPMKGHSHVYWYRQLPEEGLKFMVYLQKENIIDESGMPKERFSAEFPKEGPSILRIQQVVRGDSAAYFCASSPTRDRGAYGYTFGSGTRLTVV.

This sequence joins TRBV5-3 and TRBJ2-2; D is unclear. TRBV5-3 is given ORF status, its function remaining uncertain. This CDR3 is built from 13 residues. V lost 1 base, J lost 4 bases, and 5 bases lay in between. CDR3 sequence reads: CARSLFITGELFF. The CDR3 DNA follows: TGTGCCAGAAGCTTGTTTATCACCGGGGAGCTGTTTTTT.

CDR3 sequence reads: CASSYSLRTSGGSPDTQYF. As DNA, the CDR3 is TGTGCCAGCAGTTACTCTCTCCGAACTAGCGGGGGGTCCCCAGATACGCAGTATTTT. The genes are TRBV6-2 or TRBV6-3 and TRBJ2-3; 12 nucleotides match TRBD2. CDR3 length: 19 amino acids. CDR1 and CDR2 from the germline V gene are MNHEY and SVGEGT. V shed 0 bases, J shed 4 bases, and the junction held 11 bases outside the gene matches.

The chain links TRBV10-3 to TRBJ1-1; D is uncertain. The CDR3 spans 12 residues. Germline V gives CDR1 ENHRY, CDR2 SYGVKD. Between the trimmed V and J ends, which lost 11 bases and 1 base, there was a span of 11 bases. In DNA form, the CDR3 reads TGTGCCGCCCGGACGACGAACACTGAAGCTTTCTTT. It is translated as CAARTTNTEAFF.

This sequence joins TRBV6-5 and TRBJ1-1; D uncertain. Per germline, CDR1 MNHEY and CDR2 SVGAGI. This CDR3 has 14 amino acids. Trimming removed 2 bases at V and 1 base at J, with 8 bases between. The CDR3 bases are TGTGCCAGCAGTTACCGGGCGGGGAACACTGAAGCTTTCTTT. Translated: CASSYRAGNTEAFF.

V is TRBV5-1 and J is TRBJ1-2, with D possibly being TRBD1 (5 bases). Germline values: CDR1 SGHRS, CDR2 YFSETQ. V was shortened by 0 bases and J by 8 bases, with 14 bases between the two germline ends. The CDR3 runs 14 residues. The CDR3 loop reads CASSLDEGLGGYTF. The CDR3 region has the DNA TGCGCCAGCAGCTTGGACGAGGGGCTGGGCGGCTACACCTTC.

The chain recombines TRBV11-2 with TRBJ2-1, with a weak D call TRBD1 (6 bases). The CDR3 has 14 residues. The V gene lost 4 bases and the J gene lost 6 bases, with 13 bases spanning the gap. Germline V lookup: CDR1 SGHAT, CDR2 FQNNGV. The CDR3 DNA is TGTGCCAGCAGCTCGCGACAGGCTATCAATGAGCAGTTCTTC. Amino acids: CASSSRQAINEQFF.

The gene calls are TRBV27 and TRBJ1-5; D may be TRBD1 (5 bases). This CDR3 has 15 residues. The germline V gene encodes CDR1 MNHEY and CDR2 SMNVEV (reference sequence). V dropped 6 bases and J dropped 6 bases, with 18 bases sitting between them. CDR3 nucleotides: TGTGCCAGCAGCAATGGGGGGTCCGTGGGTCAGCCCCAGCATTTT. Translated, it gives CASSNGGSVGQPQHF.

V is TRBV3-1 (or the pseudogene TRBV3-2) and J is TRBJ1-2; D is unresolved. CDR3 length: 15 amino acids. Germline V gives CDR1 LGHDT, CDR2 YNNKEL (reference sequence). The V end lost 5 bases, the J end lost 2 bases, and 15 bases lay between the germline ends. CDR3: CASSGYIRGNYGYTF. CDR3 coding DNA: TGTGCCAGCAGCGGGTATATCCGAGGCAACTATGGCTACACCTTC.

CDR3 sequence: CASSQTGGYTGELFF. As DNA, the CDR3 is TGTGCCAGCAGCCAAACAGGAGGGTACACCGGGGAGCTGTTTTTT. The chain employs TRBV7-9 and TRBJ2-2; maybe TRBD2 (6 bases). CDR3 length: 15 amino acids. Germline CDR1 and CDR2: SEHNR and FQNEAQ (reference sequence). V lost 5 bases and J lost 3, with 13 bases in between. Full variable domain (missing parts from reference TRBV7-9 and TRBJ2-2): DTGVSQNPRHKITKRGQNVTFRCDPISEHNRLYWYRQTLGQGPEFLTYFQNEAQLEKSRLLSDRFSAERPKGSFSTLEIQRTEQGDSAMYLCASSQTGGYTGELFFGEGSRLTVL.

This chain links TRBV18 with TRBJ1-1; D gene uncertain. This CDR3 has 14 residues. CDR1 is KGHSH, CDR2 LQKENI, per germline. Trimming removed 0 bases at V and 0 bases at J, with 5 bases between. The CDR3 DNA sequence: TGTGCCAGCTCACCACCAAGTGTGAACACTGAAGCTTTCTTT. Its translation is CASSPPSVNTEAFF.

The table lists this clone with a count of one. The CDR3 protein is CASSLSSGGRTDTQYF. The CDR3 region has the DNA TGCGCCAGCAGCCTTTCTAGCGGGGGACGCACAGATACGCAGTATTTT. The V call is TRBV5-1, the J call TRBJ2-3, with TRBD2 matching 10 bases. CDR1 SGHRS and CDR2 YFSETQ come from the germline V gene. Unmatched junction bases numbered 6, after V lost 4 bases and J lost 1 base. There are 16 residues in the CDR3.

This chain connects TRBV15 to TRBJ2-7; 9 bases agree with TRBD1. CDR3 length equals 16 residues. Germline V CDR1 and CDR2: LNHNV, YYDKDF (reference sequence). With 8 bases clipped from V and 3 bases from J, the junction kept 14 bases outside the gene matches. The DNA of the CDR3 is TGTGCCACCCGGGACCCCGCCGGGACAGGGTACTACGAGCAGTACTTC. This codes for CATRDPAGTGYYEQYF.

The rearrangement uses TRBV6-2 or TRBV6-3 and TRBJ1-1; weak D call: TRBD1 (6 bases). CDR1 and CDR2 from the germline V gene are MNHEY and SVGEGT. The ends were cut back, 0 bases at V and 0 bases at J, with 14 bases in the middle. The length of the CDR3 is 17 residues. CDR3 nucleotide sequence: TGTGCCAGCAGTTACTCGAGATCCACAGGGATGAACACTGAAGCTTTCTTT. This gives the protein CASSYSRSTGMNTEAFF.

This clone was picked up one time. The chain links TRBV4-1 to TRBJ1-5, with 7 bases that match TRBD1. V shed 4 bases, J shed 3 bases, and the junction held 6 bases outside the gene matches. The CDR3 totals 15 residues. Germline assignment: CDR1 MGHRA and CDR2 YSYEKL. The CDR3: CASSPGGTDNQPQHF. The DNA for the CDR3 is TGCGCCAGCAGCCCGGGCGGGACAGACAATCAGCCCCAGCATTTT.

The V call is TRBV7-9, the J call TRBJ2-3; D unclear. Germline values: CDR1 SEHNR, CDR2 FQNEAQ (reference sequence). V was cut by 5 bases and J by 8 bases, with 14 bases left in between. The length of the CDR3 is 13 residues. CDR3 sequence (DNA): TGTGCCAGCAGCCCCCTTAAACCCACTACGCAGTATTTT. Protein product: CASSPLKPTTQYF.

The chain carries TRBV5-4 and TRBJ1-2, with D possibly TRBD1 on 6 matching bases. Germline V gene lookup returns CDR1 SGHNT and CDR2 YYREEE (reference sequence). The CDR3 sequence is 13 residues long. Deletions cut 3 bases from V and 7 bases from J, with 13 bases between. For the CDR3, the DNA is TGTGCCAGCAGCTCACAGGGTATTGTTGGCTACACCTTC. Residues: CASSSQGIVGYTF.

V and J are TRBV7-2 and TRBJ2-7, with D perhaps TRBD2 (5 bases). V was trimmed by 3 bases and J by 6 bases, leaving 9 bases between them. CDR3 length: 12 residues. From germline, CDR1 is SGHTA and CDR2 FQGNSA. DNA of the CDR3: TGTGCCAGCAGCTTGCGGGTGGGCGAGCAGTACTTC. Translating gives CASSLRVGEQYF.

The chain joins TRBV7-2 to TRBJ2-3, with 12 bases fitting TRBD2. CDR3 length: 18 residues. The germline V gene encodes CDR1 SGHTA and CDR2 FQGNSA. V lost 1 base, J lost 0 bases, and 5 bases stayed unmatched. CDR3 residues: CASSLGGLAGHSTDTQYF. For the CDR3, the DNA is TGTGCCAGCAGCTTAGGAGGACTAGCGGGACACAGCACAGATACGCAGTATTTT.

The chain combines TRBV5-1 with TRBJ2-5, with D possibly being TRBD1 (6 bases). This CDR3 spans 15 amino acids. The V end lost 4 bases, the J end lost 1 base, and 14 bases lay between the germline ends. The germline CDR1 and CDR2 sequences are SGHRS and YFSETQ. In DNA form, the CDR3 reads TGCGCCAGCAGCATTACGACAGGAACCCAAGAGACCCAGTACTTC. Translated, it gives CASSITTGTQETQYF.

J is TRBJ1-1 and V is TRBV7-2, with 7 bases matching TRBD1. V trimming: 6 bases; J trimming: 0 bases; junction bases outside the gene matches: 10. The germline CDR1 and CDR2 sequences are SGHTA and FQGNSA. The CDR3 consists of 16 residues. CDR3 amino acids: CASRPQGGGLNTEAFF. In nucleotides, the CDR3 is TGTGCCAGCAGACCCCAGGGGGGCGGATTGAACACTGAAGCTTTCTTT.

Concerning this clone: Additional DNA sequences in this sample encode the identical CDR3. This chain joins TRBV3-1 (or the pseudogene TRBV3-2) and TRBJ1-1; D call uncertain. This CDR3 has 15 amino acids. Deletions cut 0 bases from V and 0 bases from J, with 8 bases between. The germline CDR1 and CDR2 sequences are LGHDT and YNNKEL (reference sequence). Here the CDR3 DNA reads TGTGCCAGCAGCCAAGAGGCAGTCATGAACACTGAAGCTTTCTTT. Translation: CASSQEAVMNTEAFF.

The DNA for the CDR3 is TGTGCCAGCAGTCAGGGTATGAACACTGAAGCTTTCTTT. Protein: CASSQGMNTEAFF. The gene calls are TRBV6-8 and TRBJ1-1; D is perhaps TRBD1 (5 bases). Per germline, CDR1 MNHGY and CDR2 SAAAGT. With 5 bases removed from V and 0 bases from J, the gap between germline ends came to 7 bases. The CDR3 runs 13 residues.

CDR3 nucleotides: TGTGCCAGCAGCCCGGGCCAGGGGTACTACGAGCAGTACTTC. This gives the protein CASSPGQGYYEQYF. The chain joins TRBV7-2 to TRBJ2-7; the D gene is possibly TRBD1 (6 bases). V lost 5 bases and J 3 bases, leaving 14 bases between the germline ends. The CDR3 totals 14 residues. Germline assignment: CDR1 SGHTA and CDR2 FQGNSA.